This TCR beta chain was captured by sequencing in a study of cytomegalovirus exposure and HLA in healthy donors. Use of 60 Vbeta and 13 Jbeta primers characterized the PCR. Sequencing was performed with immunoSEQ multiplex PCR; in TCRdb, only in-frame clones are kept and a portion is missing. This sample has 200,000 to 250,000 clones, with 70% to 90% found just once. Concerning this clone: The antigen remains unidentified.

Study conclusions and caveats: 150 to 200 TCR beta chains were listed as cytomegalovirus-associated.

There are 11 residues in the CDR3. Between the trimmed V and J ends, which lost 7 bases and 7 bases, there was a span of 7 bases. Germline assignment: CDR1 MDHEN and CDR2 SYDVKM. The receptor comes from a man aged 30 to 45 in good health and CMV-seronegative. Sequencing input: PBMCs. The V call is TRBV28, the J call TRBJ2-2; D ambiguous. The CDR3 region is CASKEYGELFF. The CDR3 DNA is TGTGCCAGCAAGGAGTACGGGGAGCTGTTTTTT. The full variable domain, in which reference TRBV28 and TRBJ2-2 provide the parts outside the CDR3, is DVKVTQSSRYLVKRTGEKVFLECVQDMDHENMFWYRQDPGLGLRLIYFSYDVKMKEKGDIPEGYSVSREKKERFSLILESASTNQTSMYLCASKEYGELFFGEGSRLTVL.